This passage covers 9 T cell receptor beta chains from one sample sequenced in a study of T cell clones after liver transplantation. Only in-frame clones appear in the TCRdb table, and some are missing; sequencing was by immunoSEQ multiplex PCR. The sample has over 55,000 clones; around two thirds are singletons. Sequencing used CD4+ T cells from blood, obtained at the approximately 16-month timepoint. The receptors stem from a human patient who received a liver transplant. Some T cells may trace back to the graft donor.

The rearrangement links TRBV7-2 to TRBJ1-5, with 7 bases lining up with TRBD1. Trimming at V came to 1 base and at J to 4 bases, leaving 4 bases not matched to a gene. CDR3 length equals 15 residues. Germline CDR1 SGHTA, CDR2 FQGNSA. In DNA, the CDR3 is TGTGCCAGCAGCTTAGTAGCAGGGGGTAATCAGCCCCAGCATTTT. It yields the protein CASSLVAGGNQPQHF.

The CDR3 DNA follows: TGTGCCAGCAGTGAAGGAAAAGAGCAGTACGTC. Translating it yields CASSEGKEQYV. The rearrangement links TRBV25-1 to TRBJ2-7, with unresolved D. V was trimmed by 2 bases and J by 7 bases, leaving 6 bases between them. This CDR3 has 11 amino acids. Germline CDR1 and CDR2: MGHDK and SYGVNS.

V and J are TRBV5-6 and TRBJ2-7, with D perhaps given as TRBD1 or TRBD2 (5 bases each). CDR1 is SGHDT, CDR2 YYEEEE, per germline. Trimming left V 1 base short and J 2 bases short, with 10 bases between. This CDR3 spans 14 amino acids. CDR3 protein: CASSLPGPPYEQYV. The DNA for the CDR3 is TGTGCCAGCAGCTTGCCGGGACCACCCTACGAGCAGTACGTC.

V usage is TRBV6-5 and J usage is TRBJ2-2, with a tentative D call TRBD1 (6 bases). With 2 bases removed from V and 4 bases from J, the gap between germline ends came to 8 bases. Germline V CDR1 and CDR2: MNHEY, SVGAGI. CDR3 length: 14 amino acids. The CDR3 DNA follows: TGTGCCAGCAGTTACCGAGGGGGCACCGGGGAGCTGTTTTTT. Translation: CASSYRGGTGELFF.

This clone appeared once. The V and J genes are TRBV5-1 and TRBJ2-1; D could derive from TRBD1 or TRBD2 (6 bases each). The germline V and J ends were trimmed by 0 bases and 8 bases, with 18 bases remaining between them. The CDR3 is made up of 16 amino acids. Germline V gene sequence: CDR1 SGHRS, CDR2 YFSETQ. CDR3 residues: CASSLGPSGGGDEQFF. The CDR3 DNA reads as TGCGCCAGCAGCTTGGGACCCTCTGGGGGCGGGGATGAGCAGTTCTTC.

This clone was found a few times. This chain links TRBV2 with TRBJ2-2, with unresolved D. CDR3 length: 15 residues. V was shortened by 4 bases and J by 0 bases, with 9 bases between the two germline ends. The germline gives CDR1 SNHLY, CDR2 FYNNEI. The DNA for the CDR3 is TGTGCCAGCAGTGTTTATGGCTCGAACACCGGGGAGCTGTTTTTT. Protein sequence: CASSVYGSNTGELFF.

The V and J genes are TRBV28 and TRBJ1-5; 7 bases line up with TRBD1. The germline gives CDR1 MDHEN, CDR2 SYDVKM. V shed 5 bases, J shed 5 bases, and the junction held 9 bases outside the gene matches. The CDR3 totals 15 residues. This CDR3 reads CASSVGDRVHQPQHF. The CDR3 coding sequence is TGTGCCAGCAGTGTCGGAGACAGGGTTCATCAGCCCCAGCATTTT.

This sequence joins TRBV5-1 and TRBJ1-3; D call uncertain. CDR1 is SGHRS, CDR2 YFSETQ, per germline. The CDR3 spans 13 residues. Trimming removed 2 bases at V and 2 bases at J, with 5 bases between. The CDR3 sequence: CASSFQTGNTIYF. DNA of the CDR3: TGCGCCAGCAGCTTTCAAACTGGAAACACCATATATTTT.

This clone was counted only a few times. V gene TRBV6-1 combines with J gene TRBJ1-2; 7 bases match TRBD1. Losses at the gene ends were 3 bases for V and 4 bases for J; bases not matched to a gene: 8. The CDR3 totals 15 residues. The germline V gene encodes CDR1 MNHNS and CDR2 SASEGT. CDR3 DNA sequence: TGTGCCAGCAGTGATTTGACAGGGCCGATCTATGGCTACACCTTC. It specifies CASSDLTGPIYGYTF.